The clone carrying this T cell receptor beta chain came up once. The CDR3 is 14 residues long. V shed 3 bases, J shed 6 bases, and the junction held 8 bases outside the gene matches. Germline lookup yields CDR1 MDHEN and CDR2 SYDVKM. This entry belongs to a study of shared T cell receptors in the human thymus. TCRdb keeps only in-frame clones here, not all; method: immunoSEQ multiplex PCR. The sample records hundreds of thousands of clones, around 95% being singletons. Sample: thymocytes. This clonotype was sampled from a human donor. The chain has TRBV28 and TRBJ2-7, with TRBD2 identical over 7 bases. This chain's CDR3 is CASSFPGASGEQYF. The DNA of the CDR3 is TGTGCCAGCAGTTTTCCTGGGGCTAGCGGCGAGCAGTACTTC.